A single T cell receptor (beta chain) is shown here with its context. Its antigen is not identified. The sample is drawn from a study of cytomegalovirus exposure and HLA in healthy donors. Study findings and constraints: In vitro assays verified that three CMV-associated chains recognized CMV antigens specifically. Serostatus for CMV was the only available immune exposure information. Reports credit the classifier with highly specific, highly sensitive diagnosis of cytomegalovirus status. Reports state that TCR beta sequences accurately predicted most subjects' HLA-A and HLA-B alleles.

With 60 Vbeta and 13 Jbeta primers, the PCR was carried out. Assay used: immunoSEQ multiplex PCR; TCRdb lists only in-frame clones, some missing. Counted here are around 110,000 clones, approximately 80% occurring once; the ten biggest clones make up around 4%. This CDR3 has 14 amino acids. V dropped 6 bases and J dropped 0 bases, with 11 bases sitting between them. Looked up from germline, CDR1 is SGHDN and CDR2 is FVKESK. The V and J genes are TRBV14 and TRBJ1-2, with unresolved D. Sequences were obtained from PBMCs. This receptor was obtained from a male donor in good health and CMV-seronegative. CDR3 sequence reads: CASSSGLANYGYTF. The CDR3 DNA reads TGTGCCAGCAGTTCCGGACTAGCTAACTATGGCTACACCTTC.